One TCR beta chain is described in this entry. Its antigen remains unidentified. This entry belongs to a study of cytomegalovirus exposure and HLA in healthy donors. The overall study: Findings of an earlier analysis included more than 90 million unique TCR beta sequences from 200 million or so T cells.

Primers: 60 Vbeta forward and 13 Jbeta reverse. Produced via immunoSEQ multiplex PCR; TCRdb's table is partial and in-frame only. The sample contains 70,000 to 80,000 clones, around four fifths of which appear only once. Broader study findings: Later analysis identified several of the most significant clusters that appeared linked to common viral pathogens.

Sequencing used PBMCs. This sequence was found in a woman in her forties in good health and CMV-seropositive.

The CDR3 region is CASSPSTTEAFF. The CDR3, as DNA: TGTGCCAGCAGCCCAAGTACAACTGAAGCTTTCTTT. This chain connects TRBV14 to TRBJ1-1; unclear D gene. The germline V and J ends were trimmed by 4 bases and 5 bases, with 8 bases remaining between them. This CDR3 spans 12 amino acids. Per germline, CDR1 SGHDN and CDR2 FVKESK. The full variable domain, in which reference TRBV14 and TRBJ1-1 provide the parts outside the CDR3, is EAGVTQFPSHSVIEKGQTVTLRCDPISGHDNLYWYRRVMGKEIKFLLHFVKESKQDESGMPNNRFLAERTGGTYSTLKVQPAELEDSGVYFCASSPSTTEAFFGQGTRLTVV.